This T cell receptor (beta chain) was sequenced in a study of post-analysis software for immune sequencing data. Study in general: The cohort encompassed relapsing-remitting, secondary progressive and progressive-relapsing multiple sclerosis disease courses.

General study findings and limits: Compared with controls, patients had more of about 5 TRBV segments, including TRBV5-6, TRBV5-1 and TRBV20-1. The normalized Chao1 diversity of multiple sclerosis patients was significantly lower than that of controls.

Incorporated into the TCR beta cDNA libraries were unique molecular identifiers, which served to reduce PCR and sequencing biases. About 500,000 cDNA molecules were obtained per 1 to 10 million input T cells. MiXCR was run by TCRdb on the PCR reads, yielding one entry per CDR3 protein. The sample has roughly 730,000 distinct CDR3 sequences; 25% to 30% are singletons. As regards this clonotype: What it binds is unknown. A junction end diverges from the germline sequence, so it may reflect a read error.

The CDR3 is 14 amino acids. CDR1 is SGHTA and CDR2 is FQGNSA in the germline V gene. The chain uses TRBV7-2 and TRBJ2-5; TRBD2 agrees at 8 bases. The clonotype comes from a girl aged 5-17 years with multiple sclerosis. The sequenced sample consisted of blood. CDR3 in amino acids: CARSPAGVRETQYF. The CDR3 DNA reads TGTGCCCGCAGCCCAGCGGGGGTACGAGAGACCCAGTACTTC.